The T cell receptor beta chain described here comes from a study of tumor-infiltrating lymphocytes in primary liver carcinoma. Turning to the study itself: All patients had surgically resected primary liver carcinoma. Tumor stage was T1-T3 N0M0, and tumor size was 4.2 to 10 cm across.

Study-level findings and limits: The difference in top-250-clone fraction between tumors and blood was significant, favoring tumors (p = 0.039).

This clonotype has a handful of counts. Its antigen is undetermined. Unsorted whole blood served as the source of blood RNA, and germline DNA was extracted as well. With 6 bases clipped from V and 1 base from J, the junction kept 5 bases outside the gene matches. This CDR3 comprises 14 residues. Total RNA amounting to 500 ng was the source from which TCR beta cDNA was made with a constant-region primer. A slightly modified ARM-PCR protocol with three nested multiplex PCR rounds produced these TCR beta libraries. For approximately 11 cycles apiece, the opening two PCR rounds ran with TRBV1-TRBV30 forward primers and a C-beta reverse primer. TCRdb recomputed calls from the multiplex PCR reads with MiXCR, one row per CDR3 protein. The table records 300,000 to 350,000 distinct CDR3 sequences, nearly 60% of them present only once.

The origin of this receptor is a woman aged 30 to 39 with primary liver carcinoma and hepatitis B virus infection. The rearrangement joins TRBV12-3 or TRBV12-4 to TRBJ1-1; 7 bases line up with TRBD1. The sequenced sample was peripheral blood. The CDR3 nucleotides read TGTGCCAGCAGGCGCCGACAGGGGAACACTGAAGCTTTCTTT. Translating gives CASRRRQGNTEAFF.